This is a list of T cell receptor beta chains from one sample in a study of CD8+ T cells in alopecia areata. The data were produced by immunoSEQ multiplex PCR, yet TCRdb's version contains in-frame clones alone and is incomplete. Seen here are about 200,000 clones, 56% observed once, and the top ten hold under 5%. Sequenced: CD8+ T cells sorted from blood. These receptors were obtained from a human donor in good health. CDR3s include the opening cysteine and the closing phenylalanine or tryptophan. Each record gives: D gene, clone size, V gene, J gene, CDR3 protein, CDR3 DNA. D genes are given only for firm matches. Clone size is not always given. Where it is, it says once, few, many or a class for expanded clones.

.,.,TRBV13,TRBJ2-3,CASSPYDGGPTDTQYF,TGTGCCAGCAGCCCCTACGACGGGGGGCCCACAGATACGCAGTATTTT
.,.,TRBV13,TRBJ1-1,CASSLSGAGRWTEAFF,TGTGCCAGCAGCTTAAGTGGGGCAGGAAGGTGGACTGAAGCTTTCTTT
.,few,TRBV5-8,TRBJ2-6,CASSLFGSSGANVLTF,TGTGCCAGCAGCTTGTTTGGAAGCTCTGGGGCCAACGTCCTGACTTTC
.,few,TRBV13,TRBJ2-1,CASSDRRRRGEQFF,TGTGCCAGCAGCGACAGGAGGAGGCGGGGTGAGCAGTTCTTC
TRBD1,once,TRBV5-6,TRBJ2-7,CASSGGQGAYEQYF,TGTGCCAGCAGCGGTGGACAGGGGGCGTACGAGCAGTACTTC
TRBD1,few,TRBV6-5,TRBJ1-1,CASSYRTGSGTEAFF,TGTGCCAGCAGTTACCGGACAGGGTCGGGAACTGAAGCTTTCTTT
TRBD1,.,TRBV4-1,TRBJ2-1,CASSHRTGNVEQFF,TGCGCCAGCAGCCATCGGACAGGGAACGTTGAGCAGTTCTTC
.,few,TRBV13,TRBJ2-7,CASSLGLADEQYF,TGTGCCAGCAGCTTAGGCCTTGCCGACGAGCAGTACTTC
TRBD1,.,TRBV7-2,TRBJ1-1,CASTREPGQENTEAFF,TGTGCCAGCACCCGTGAGCCGGGACAGGAGAACACTGAAGCTTTCTTT
.,.,TRBV6-5,TRBJ1-2,CASTPGTLYYGYTF,TGTGCCAGCACTCCCGGGACACTTTACTATGGCTACACCTTC
.,.,TRBV15,TRBJ2-3,CATSSRDESTDTQYF,TGTGCCACCAGCAGCCGGGACGAGAGCACAGATACGCAGTATTTT
.,once,TRBV4-1,TRBJ2-2,CASEEALNTGELFF,TGCGCCAGCGAGGAGGCTTTGAACACCGGGGAGCTGTTTTTT
.,.,TRBV6-6,TRBJ1-6,CASSRTDYNSPLHF,TGTGCCAGCAGTAGGACGGACTATAATTCACCCCTCCACTTT
.,few,TRBV10-3,TRBJ1-6,CAISECYPNCNSPLHF,TGTGCCATCAGTGAGTGCTATCCGAACTGCAATTCACCCCTCCACTTT
TRBD1,.,TRBV15,TRBJ2-7,CATRDRAYLEQYF,TGTGCCACCAGGGACAGGGCGTATCTCGAGCAGTACTTC
.,.,TRBV6-4,TRBJ1-2,CASSAYAWGDYGYTF,TGTGCCAGCAGTGCATATGCCTGGGGTGACTATGGCTACACCTTC
TRBD1,.,TRBV7-9,TRBJ1-1,CASSDNRGRHTEAFF,TGTGCCAGCAGCGACAACAGGGGGCGTCACACTGAAGCTTTCTTT
.,.,TRBV29-1,TRBJ1-1,CSVDAGAAEAFF,TGCAGCGTTGATGCGGGGGCGGCTGAAGCTTTCTTT
.,.,TRBV29-1,TRBJ1-1,CSVERRAEAFF,TGCAGCGTTGAACGGAGGGCTGAAGCTTTCTTT
.,.,TRBV15,TRBJ2-1,CATSRDGGNEQFF,TGTGCCACCAGCAGAGATGGGGGAAATGAGCAGTTCTTC
.,few,TRBV4-3,TRBJ2-7,CASSQKQSYEQYF,TGCGCCAGCAGCCAAAAACAGTCCTACGAGCAGTACTTC
.,.,TRBV7-6,TRBJ1-6,CASTLQLGGFDSPLHF,TGTGCCAGCACGCTGCAGTTGGGGGGCTTTGATTCACCCCTCCACTTT
.,few,TRBV2,TRBJ2-7,CASSEVYEQYF,TGTGCCAGCAGTGAAGTCTACGAGCAGTACTTC
.,.,TRBV7-8,TRBJ2-3,CASSSILNIWREDTQYF,TGTGCCAGCAGCTCCATCTTAAATATCTGGCGAGAGGATACGCAGTATTTT
.,few,TRBV18,TRBJ2-7,CASSPTPSREQYF,TGTGCCAGCTCACCAACACCTTCGCGGGAGCAGTACTTC
TRBD1,many,TRBV15,TRBJ2-7,CATSWGTGGSEQYF,TGTGCCACCAGTTGGGGGACAGGGGGTTCCGAGCAGTACTTC
.,.,TRBV6-1,TRBJ1-5,CASSEIPGREAGQPQHF,TGTGCCAGCAGTGAAATCCCTGGGCGGGAGGCTGGTCAGCCCCAGCATTTT
.,.,TRBV29-1,TRBJ1-1,CSVENLNTEAFF,TGCAGCGTTGAAAACTTGAACACTGAAGCTTTCTTT
.,.,TRBV7-9,TRBJ1-2,CASKDSYGYTF,TGTGCCAGCAAGGACAGCTATGGCTACACCTTC
.,few,TRBV5-6,TRBJ2-7,CASSLRDEQYF,TGTGCCAGCAGCTTGAGGGACGAGCAGTACTTC
TRBD2,few,TRBV27,TRBJ2-1,CASSAGGIDEQFF,TGTGCCAGCTCGGCGGGGGGTATCGATGAGCAGTTCTTC
TRBD2,many,TRBV6-4,TRBJ2-3,CASSLAAGGPDTQYF,TGTGCCAGCAGCCTCGCCGCGGGGGGGCCAGATACGCAGTATTTT
TRBD2,few,TRBV6-6,TRBJ2-1,CASSPTSGGSYNEQFF,TGTGCCAGCAGTCCCACTAGCGGGGGGTCGTACAATGAGCAGTTCTTC
.,few,TRBV11-2,TRBJ2-3,CASSLGSDTQYF,TGTGCCAGCAGCTTAGGGTCAGATACGCAGTATTTT
.,few,TRBV9,TRBJ2-5,CASSVGVGQETQYF,TGTGCCAGCAGCGTAGGCGTCGGCCAAGAGACCCAGTACTTC
.,.,TRBV5-4,TRBJ1-1,CASSLRVSAEAFF,TGTGCCAGCAGCTTGAGGGTGTCGGCTGAAGCTTTCTTT
.,few,TRBV4-1,TRBJ1-1,CASSQGGGRPSEAFF,TGCGCCAGCAGCCAGGGGGGGGGCCGTCCGTCTGAAGCTTTCTTT
.,few,TRBV12-5,TRBJ1-1,CASGHSSGEWKVPFF,TGTGCTAGTGGTCACAGCAGCGGGGAGTGGAAAGTTCCTTTCTTT
TRBD1,.,TRBV9,TRBJ2-1,CASSVAGTGFPEQFF,TGTGCCAGCAGCGTAGCCGGGACAGGTTTCCCTGAGCAGTTCTTC
.,.,TRBV5-1,TRBJ2-7,CASSPGQTRDEQYF,TGCGCCAGCAGCCCAGGACAGACAAGGGACGAGCAGTACTTC
.,once,TRBV6-5,TRBJ2-1,CASSYSLNEQFF,TGTGCCAGCAGTTACTCGTTGAATGAGCAGTTCTTC
TRBD2,few,TRBV7-8,TRBJ2-7,CASSNPPTSGEARYEQYF,TGTGCCAGCAGCAACCCGCCAACTAGCGGGGAAGCCCGATACGAGCAGTACTTC
.,.,TRBV29-1,TRBJ2-2,CSVVLAGAPGELFF,TGCAGCGTTGTACTCGCTGGGGCGCCCGGGGAGCTGTTTTTT
.,.,TRBV6-1,TRBJ2-7,CASSRVGGPYEQYF,TGTGCCAGCAGCCGCGTGGGGGGGCCCTACGAGCAGTACTTC
TRBD2,few,TRBV29-1,TRBJ2-1,CSVSSGGASGNEQFF,TGCAGCGTTTCTAGCGGGGGGGCCTCTGGCAATGAGCAGTTCTTC
.,.,TRBV2,TRBJ2-3,CASSDGVDTQYF,TGTGCCAGCAGTGACGGGGTAGATACGCAGTATTTT
.,once,TRBV29-1,TRBJ1-4,CSVPSGTTNEKLFF,TGCAGCGTTCCCTCGGGGACGACTAATGAAAAACTGTTTTTT
.,.,TRBV29-1,TRBJ1-1,CSVPTGGTEAFF,TGCAGCGTCCCGACAGGAGGCACTGAAGCTTTCTTT
.,.,TRBV25-1,TRBJ1-2,CASSSGSWGYGYTF,TGTGCCAGCAGTTCCGGATCCTGGGGCTATGGCTACACCTTC
.,.,TRBV1,TRBJ1-2,CTSSQERTDYGYTF,TGCACCAGCAGCCAAGAAAGGACAGACTATGGCTACACCTTC
.,few,TRBV7-3,TRBJ2-3,CASSLTGADTQYF,TGTGCCAGCAGCTTAACGGGGGCAGATACGCAGTATTTT
.,.,TRBV7-9,TRBJ1-5,CASSNRQGNQPQHF,TGTGCCAGCAGCAACCGACAGGGCAATCAGCCCCAGCATTTT
.,.,TRBV19,TRBJ2-1,CASTPVGGPYNEQFF,TGTGCCAGTACCCCGGTGGGGGGGCCCTACAATGAGCAGTTCTTC
TRBD2,.,TRBV5-1,TRBJ2-7,CASRLLARRNSYEQYF,TGCGCCAGCAGGCTACTAGCGAGGAGAAACTCCTACGAGCAGTACTTC